These T cell receptor beta chains were read from a single sample in a study of cytomegalovirus exposure and HLA in healthy donors. Sequencing used immunoSEQ multiplex PCR; TCRdb keeps in-frame clones, though not all of them. The top ten hold roughly 0.7% of the sample, which has 150,000 to 200,000 clones, 80% seen once. Material for sequencing was PBMCs. These receptors all come from a boy younger than 18 in good health and CMV-seronegative. Each CDR3 is given with its conserved first and last residue. Fields, in order: V gene, clone size, J gene, D gene, CDR3 DNA, CDR3 protein. The D gene is left open where the match is weak. Where a row states a size, it is once, few, many or the class of an expanded clone; other rows omit it.

V: TRBV30
size: once
J: TRBJ1-6
D: -
DNA: TGTGCCTGGAGAGGTAGCAATAATTCACCCCTCCACTTT
CDR3: CAWRGSNNSPLHF

V: TRBV2
size: once
J: TRBJ2-7
D: TRBD1
DNA: TGTGCCAGCAGTCGGACAGGGGCGGTCGAGCAGTACTTC
CDR3: CASSRTGAVEQYF

V: TRBV30
size: -
J: TRBJ2-3
D: -
DNA: TGTGCCTGGAGCGCCGATCGGTTATCAGATACGCAGTATTTT
CDR3: CAWSADRLSDTQYF

V: TRBV9
size: -
J: TRBJ2-5
D: -
DNA: TGTGCCAGCAGCACCACGGGACTCGAGGAGACCCAGTACTTC
CDR3: CASSTTGLEETQYF

V: TRBV6-1
size: -
J: TRBJ1-2
D: -
DNA: TGTGCCAGCAGGACATATAACTATGGCTACACCTTC
CDR3: CASRTYNYGYTF

V: TRBV27
size: -
J: TRBJ1-2
D: TRBD1
DNA: TGTGCCAGCAGTTTGCAACTGGGACAGTATGGCTACACCTTC
CDR3: CASSLQLGQYGYTF

V: TRBV28
size: -
J: TRBJ2-7
D: -
DNA: TGTGCCAGCAGTGAACAGATACACACCTACGAGCAGTACTTC
CDR3: CASSEQIHTYEQYF

V: TRBV9
size: -
J: TRBJ1-1
D: TRBD1
DNA: TGTGCCAGCAGCCGACAGGGCGAGAACACTGAAGCTTTCTTT
CDR3: CASSRQGENTEAFF

V: TRBV7-2
size: once
J: TRBJ2-7
D: -
DNA: TGTGCCAGCAGCTTAGCCCTGACGGCGGACGAGCAGTACTTC
CDR3: CASSLALTADEQYF

V: TRBV6-6
size: few
J: TRBJ1-2
D: -
DNA: TGTGCCAGCAGCGCCCGGAGGGAGTCCTATGGCTACACCTTC
CDR3: CASSARRESYGYTF

V: TRBV13
size: -
J: TRBJ1-6
D: TRBD1
DNA: TGTGCCAGCAGCCCCGGACAGGAGGGTGATTCACCCCTCCACTTT
CDR3: CASSPGQEGDSPLHF

V: TRBV30
size: -
J: TRBJ1-1
D: -
DNA: TGTGCCTTGTCCGGACAGCCGAACACTGAAGCTTTCTTT
CDR3: CALSGQPNTEAFF

V: TRBV29-1
size: -
J: TRBJ2-3
D: -
DNA: TGCAGCGTTGGTGCGGTCGTGGCAGATACGCAGTATTTT
CDR3: CSVGAVVADTQYF

V: TRBV29-1
size: -
J: TRBJ1-1
D: -
DNA: TGCAGCGTTGGGGAGAGATTGAACACTGAAGCTTTCTTT
CDR3: CSVGERLNTEAFF

V: TRBV7-8
size: -
J: TRBJ2-3
D: -
DNA: TGTGCCAGCAGCTTAGGGTCTAACACAGATACGCAGTATTTT
CDR3: CASSLGSNTDTQYF

V: TRBV27
size: -
J: TRBJ2-1
D: -
DNA: TGTGCCACCAGGATGACTAGAAGTCCCAATGAGCAGTTCTTC
CDR3: CATRMTRSPNEQFF

V: TRBV5-5
size: -
J: TRBJ1-1
D: -
DNA: TGTGCCAGCAGCTTGGTTCTAAGAACTGAAGCTTTCTTT
CDR3: CASSLVLRTEAFF

V: TRBV29-1
size: -
J: TRBJ1-5
D: -
DNA: TGCAGCGTTGCGACAGGCAACAATCAGCCCCAGCATTTT
CDR3: CSVATGNNQPQHF

V: TRBV6-6
size: -
J: TRBJ1-2
D: -
DNA: TGTGCCAGCAGTTCCTCAACACCCATCTATGGCTACACCTTC
CDR3: CASSSSTPIYGYTF

V: TRBV9
size: -
J: TRBJ1-6
D: TRBD1
DNA: TGTGCCAGCAGTCGGACAGGGGGCTTCGATAATTCACCCCTCCACTTT
CDR3: CASSRTGGFDNSPLHF

V: TRBV14
size: -
J: TRBJ2-5
D: TRBD2
DNA: TGTGCCAGCAGCCAGGTAGCGGGGCTAATCGAGACCCAGTACTTC
CDR3: CASSQVAGLIETQYF

V: TRBV4-1
size: -
J: TRBJ2-2
D: -
DNA: TGCGCCAGCAGCCAAGAGCCAGAGGAGGTCGGGGAGCTGTTTTTT
CDR3: CASSQEPEEVGELFF

V: TRBV7-2
size: -
J: TRBJ2-3
D: TRBD2
DNA: TGTGCCAGCAGCACCGGGACTAGCGGGAGCCCTAGCACAGATACGCAGTATTTT
CDR3: CASSTGTSGSPSTDTQYF

V: TRBV19
size: -
J: TRBJ1-1
D: -
DNA: TGTGCCAGTAAAAAGGGGTACAACACTGAAGCTTTCTTT
CDR3: CASKKGYNTEAFF

V: TRBV25-1
size: -
J: TRBJ1-1
D: TRBD1
DNA: TGTGCCAGCAGTTACGACAGGGGGGGTAACACTGAAGCTTTCTTT
CDR3: CASSYDRGGNTEAFF

V: TRBV6-5
size: -
J: TRBJ1-1
D: -
DNA: TGTGCCAGTCGGCGGGGGGCTGAAGCTTTCTTT
CDR3: CASRRGAEAFF

V: TRBV27
size: few
J: TRBJ2-5
D: TRBD1
DNA: TGTGCCAGCAGTTTATTCGGGACAGGGTCGAGTACGGGAGAGACCCAGTACTTC
CDR3: CASSLFGTGSSTGETQYF

V: TRBV30
size: -
J: TRBJ2-4
D: -
DNA: TGTGCCTGGAGACTAGCCGGTGCCAAAAACATTCAGTACTTC
CDR3: CAWRLAGAKNIQYF

V: TRBV6-5
size: once
J: TRBJ2-7
D: -
DNA: TGTGCCAGCAGTTACGCCCTCGGAGACGAGCAGTACTTC
CDR3: CASSYALGDEQYF

V: TRBV2
size: -
J: TRBJ2-1
D: TRBD2
DNA: TGTGCCAGCAGTGGTGCGCTAGCGGTATACAATGAGCAGTTCTTC
CDR3: CASSGALAVYNEQFF

V: TRBV6-6
size: -
J: TRBJ2-7
D: TRBD2
DNA: TGTGCCAGCAGTTATTCGAGCGGGAGGCCCTCTGAGCAGTACTTC
CDR3: CASSYSSGRPSEQYF

V: TRBV5-4
size: -
J: TRBJ1-2
D: TRBD1
DNA: TGTGCCAGCAGCTTTGGCGACAGGGACCTCTATGGCTACACCTTC
CDR3: CASSFGDRDLYGYTF

V: TRBV9
size: -
J: TRBJ2-5
D: -
DNA: TGTGCCAGCAGCGCAGGGGTGATTGAGACCCAGTACTTC
CDR3: CASSAGVIETQYF

V: TRBV4-1
size: -
J: TRBJ2-7
D: -
DNA: TGCGCCACCCAGCTGGGTCTCGGCGGCGACGAGCAGTACTTC
CDR3: CATQLGLGGDEQYF

V: TRBV7-9
size: -
J: TRBJ1-2
D: -
DNA: TGTGCCAGCAGTCTAGGGGGGGCCTATGGCTACACCTTC
CDR3: CASSLGGAYGYTF

V: TRBV2
size: -
J: TRBJ2-1
D: TRBD2
DNA: TGTGCCAGCAGAGCGGGACTAGCGAATCCCAATGAGCAGTTCTTC
CDR3: CASRAGLANPNEQFF

V: TRBV10-3
size: -
J: TRBJ2-7
D: TRBD1
DNA: TGTGCCATCAACGAGCACGGACAGGGGGACGAGCAGTACTTC
CDR3: CAINEHGQGDEQYF

V: TRBV2
size: -
J: TRBJ2-1
D: -
DNA: TGTGCAGGAAGGGGCGGGGACCTTACTAGCTCCTACAATGAGCAGTTCTTC
CDR3: CAGRGGDLTSSYNEQFF

V: TRBV30
size: -
J: TRBJ1-2
D: TRBD1
DNA: TGTGCCTGGAGTGGCCAGGGGGCAAACTATGGCTACACCTTC
CDR3: CAWSGQGANYGYTF

V: TRBV19
size: -
J: TRBJ1-1
D: TRBD1
DNA: TGTGCCAGTAGTACACCGGGACAGGGGAGCACTGAAGCTTTCTTT
CDR3: CASSTPGQGSTEAFF

V: TRBV6-5
size: -
J: TRBJ2-7
D: TRBD1
DNA: TGTGCCAGCAGTCGCGGGACAGGGGTTTTGGACGAGCAGTACTTC
CDR3: CASSRGTGVLDEQYF

V: TRBV7-7
size: -
J: TRBJ2-2
D: -
DNA: TGTGCTAGCAGCCGGTGGGGCGCAGACACCGGGGAGCTGTTTTTT
CDR3: CASSRWGADTGELFF

V: TRBV6-6
size: once
J: TRBJ2-1
D: TRBD2
DNA: TGTGCCAGCAGGGGACTAGCGGGTTTTATCGATGAGCAGTTCTTC
CDR3: CASRGLAGFIDEQFF

V: TRBV13
size: -
J: TRBJ2-2
D: TRBD1
DNA: TGTGCCAGCAGCTTAAGTAGGGGGCGAGGCGGGGAGCTGTTTTTT
CDR3: CASSLSRGRGGELFF

V: TRBV9
size: -
J: TRBJ1-1
D: TRBD1
DNA: TGTGCCAGCAGCCCCGGACAGGGAATTGAGGCTGAAGCTTTCTTT
CDR3: CASSPGQGIEAEAFF

V: TRBV7-2
size: -
J: TRBJ2-2
D: -
DNA: TGTGCCAGCAGCTCCGGCAGGGACTACACCGGGGAGCTGTTTTTT
CDR3: CASSSGRDYTGELFF

V: TRBV5-1
size: once
J: TRBJ1-4
D: TRBD1
DNA: TGCGCCAGCAGACGGACAGGGGGAACAACTAATGAAAAACTGTTTTTT
CDR3: CASRRTGGTTNEKLFF

V: TRBV11-3
size: -
J: TRBJ1-2
D: TRBD1
DNA: TGTGCCAGCAGCTTAGTGGGACAGGGATGGGATGGCTACACCTTC
CDR3: CASSLVGQGWDGYTF

V: TRBV6-1
size: -
J: TRBJ1-1
D: -
DNA: TGTGCCAGCAGTGAAAGGCCAGGGATTGTGAACACTGAAGCTTTCTTT
CDR3: CASSERPGIVNTEAFF

V: TRBV19
size: -
J: TRBJ1-6
D: TRBD1
DNA: TGTGCCAGTAGTACCGGACAGGGGCGATCACCCCTCCACTTT
CDR3: CASSTGQGRSPLHF

V: TRBV9
size: -
J: TRBJ2-2
D: TRBD2
DNA: TGTGCCAGCAGCGGCAGTCCCGGGACTAGCGGGAGCTCTCCCGGGGAGCTGTTTTTT
CDR3: CASSGSPGTSGSSPGELFF

V: TRBV2
size: -
J: TRBJ2-1
D: TRBD1
DNA: TGTGCCAGCCGGGACAGGGCCTACAATGAGCAGTTCTTC
CDR3: CASRDRAYNEQFF

V: TRBV5-6
size: -
J: TRBJ1-6
D: -
DNA: TGTGCCAGCAGCGTACAGGGATCCTCCTATAATTCACCCCTCCACTTT
CDR3: CASSVQGSSYNSPLHF

V: TRBV5-8
size: -
J: TRBJ1-5
D: TRBD1
DNA: TGTGCCAGCAGCTTAGGTACAGGGGCTTACAATCAGCCCCAGCATTTT
CDR3: CASSLGTGAYNQPQHF